A selection of T cell receptor beta chains follows, all from one sample in a study of blood T cell repertoires in COVID-19. Measured with immunoSEQ multiplex PCR; TCRdb has only the in-frame clones, and not every one. The table lists around 200,000 clones, 80% to 90% of them singletons. Sequenced material: peripheral blood. These receptors came from a man aged 50 to 60 with acute or convalescent COVID-19. Each CDR3 is given with its conserved first and last residue. The order of the fields is J gene, V gene, D gene, clone size, CDR3 protein, CDR3 DNA. D genes are given only for firm matches. Where a row states a size, it is once, few, many or the class of an expanded clone; other rows omit it.

>TRBJ1-1|TRBV3-1/TRBV3-2|TRBD1|-
CASNTGGLDTEAFF
TGTGCCAGCAACACAGGGGGGTTGGACACTGAAGCTTTCTTT
>TRBJ2-2|TRBV3-1/TRBV3-2|TRBD1|-
CASSQAQTGDTGELFF
TGTGCCAGCAGCCAAGCCCAGACAGGGGATACCGGGGAGCTGTTTTTT
>TRBJ1-3|TRBV7-2|-|-
CASSFGGTSGNTIYF
TGTGCCAGCAGCTTTGGGGGCACTTCTGGAAACACCATATATTTT
>TRBJ2-1|TRBV19|TRBD1|-
CASSIGTGRYNEQFF
TGTGCCAGTAGTATCGGGACAGGGAGATACAATGAGCAGTTCTTC
>TRBJ1-4|TRBV7-2|-|-
CASSSRGGINEKLFF
TGTGCCAGCAGCTCCCGTGGAGGGATTAATGAAAAACTGTTTTTT
>TRBJ1-1|TRBV30|-|-
CAWSVWGGGNTEAFF
TGTGCCTGGAGTGTATGGGGGGGTGGGAACACTGAAGCTTTCTTT
>TRBJ2-7|TRBV7-2|TRBD2|-
CASSLVAGAPSSYEQYF
TGTGCCAGCAGCTTAGTAGCGGGGGCCCCCAGCTCCTACGAGCAGTACTTC
>TRBJ1-2|TRBV9|-|-
CASSQGGNSPSYGYTF
TGTGCCAGCAGCCAAGGAGGGAATTCACCCTCCTATGGCTACACCTTC
>TRBJ1-1|TRBV18|-|-
CASSLASEAFF
TGTGCCAGCTCACTCGCGTCTGAAGCTTTCTTT
>TRBJ2-1|TRBV29-1|TRBD1|-
CRRPGQGAGLCWDEQFF
TGCAGAAGACCGGGACAGGGGGCGGGCCTCTGTTGGGATGAGCAGTTCTTC
>TRBJ1-1|TRBV19|-|-
CASILGGTEAFF
TGTGCCAGTATTCTAGGGGGAACTGAAGCTTTCTTT
>TRBJ1-6|TRBV7-2|-|-
CASSLGQGSPLHF
TGTGCCAGCAGCTTAGGGCAGGGATCACCCCTCCACTTT
>TRBJ2-2|TRBV11-3|-|-
CASSFGGTTGELFF
TGTGCCAGCAGCTTCGGAGGAACTACCGGGGAGCTGTTTTTT
>TRBJ2-7|TRBV6-5|TRBD1|-
CASSRGTGASYEQYF
TGTGCCAGCAGTCGGGGGACAGGGGCCTCCTACGAGCAGTACTTC
>TRBJ1-5|TRBV18|-|-
CASSPLGGNSNQPQHF
TGTGCCAGCTCACCTCTCGGGGGTAATAGCAATCAGCCCCAGCATTTT
>TRBJ1-3|TRBV6-1|-|-
CASSEAAGYGNTIYF
TGTGCCAGCAGTGAAGCGGCGGGGTACGGAAACACCATATATTTT
>TRBJ2-3|TRBV10-1|TRBD2|-
CASNAGDSDTQYF
TGCGCCAGCAATGCGGGGGATTCGGATACGCAGTATTTT
>TRBJ1-6|TRBV5-4|-|-
CASSSSGGYNSPLHF
TGTGCCAGCAGCTCCTCAGGCGGGTATAATTCACCCCTCCACTTT
>TRBJ2-1|TRBV5-6|-|-
CASSPPGLDYNEQFF
TGTGCCAGCAGCCCCCCGGGACTCGATTACAATGAGCAGTTCTTC
>TRBJ1-2|TRBV6-5|-|-
CASSYGGTELSGYTF
TGTGCCAGCAGTTACGGAGGGACGGAACTATCTGGCTACACCTTC
>TRBJ1-1|TRBV29-1|-|-
CSVGDTYTEAFF
TGCAGCGTAGGGGACACTTACACTGAAGCTTTCTTT
>TRBJ1-5|TRBV5-1|-|-
CASSLGQNQPQHF
TGCGCCAGCAGCTTGGGACAAAATCAGCCCCAGCATTTT
>TRBJ2-3|TRBV19|TRBD2|-
CASSIPSGGTDTQYF
TGTGCCAGTAGTATCCCTAGCGGGGGCACAGATACGCAGTATTTT
>TRBJ1-2|TRBV4-2|-|-
CASSQPLGAQVNYGYTF
TGTGCCAGCAGCCAACCGTTGGGGGCACAGGTGAACTATGGCTACACCTTC
>TRBJ1-2|TRBV6-2/TRBV6-3|TRBD1|-
CASSSRGTLNYGYTF
TGTGCCAGCAGTTCCAGGGGGACCCTTAACTATGGCTACACCTTC
>TRBJ2-3|TRBV19|TRBD2|-
CASSIPPSGGGTQYF
TGTGCCAGTAGTATACCCCCTAGCGGGGGCGGTACGCAGTATTTT
>TRBJ2-1|TRBV5-4|TRBD2|-
CASSLGSSGGYNEQFF
TGTGCCAGCAGCTTGGGGTCTAGCGGGGGTTACAATGAGCAGTTCTTC
>TRBJ1-5|TRBV19|-|-
CASGLGQRGQPQHF
TGTGCCAGTGGCCTGGGCCAACGGGGTCAGCCCCAGCATTTT
>TRBJ2-7|TRBV13|TRBD2|-
CASSSDASGVGYEQYF
TGTGCCAGCAGCTCCGATGCTAGCGGTGTAGGCTACGAGCAGTACTTC
>TRBJ1-1|TRBV10-2|TRBD1|-
CASSEFAGGKTEAFF
TGCGCCAGCAGTGAGTTTGCAGGGGGGAAAACTGAAGCTTTCTTT
>TRBJ2-2|TRBV5-1|-|-
CASSLADSLNTGELFF
TGCGCCAGCAGCTTGGCGGACAGCCTAAACACCGGGGAGCTGTTTTTT
>TRBJ2-7|TRBV4-1|-|-
CASSQDGRVGQGFYYEQYF
TGCGCCAGCAGCCAAGATGGAAGGGTTGGGCAGGGGTTTTACTACGAGCAGTACTTC
>TRBJ1-5|TRBV4-2|-|few
CASSPSTGTDQPQHF
TGTGCCAGCAGCCCCTCCACCGGGACTGATCAGCCCCAGCATTTT